The 27 T cell receptor beta chains below were found in one sample sequenced in a study of Ad26.COV2.S vaccination and SARS-CoV-2 variants. The assay was immunoSEQ multiplex PCR, and TCRdb's table has in-frame clones only and misses some. The sample yields more than 300,000 clones, about 86% seen once. Described treatment: over 15 received Ad26.COV2.S at low or high dose, single or two shots; 5 received placebo; per-sample allocation not given. Sampling was done on day 63 after the first vaccine or placebo injection. The sample in question was peripheral blood, obtained in a trial of Ad26.COV2.S vaccine versus placebo. Every receptor here comes from a person between 18 and 65 years old who received the Ad26.COV2.S COVID-19 vaccine or a placebo.

This chain links TRBV6-2 or TRBV6-3 with TRBJ1-4; TRBD1 matches at 8 bases. CDR3 length: 14 amino acids. Germline assignment: CDR1 MNHEY and CDR2 SVGEGT. The V gene end was trimmed by 6 bases and the J gene end by 8 bases; junction bases not matched to a gene: 8. CDR3 residues: CASSTQGAREKLFF. The CDR3 DNA reads TGTGCCAGCAGCACCCAGGGGGCGCGAGAAAAACTGTTTTTT.

This clone was seen only once. The chain uses TRBV19 and TRBJ1-1, with D hard to call. The V gene lost 4 bases and the J gene lost 2 bases, with 14 bases spanning the gap. The CDR3 covers 15 residues. The germline CDR1 and CDR2 sequences are LNHDA and SQIVND (reference sequence). The chain's CDR3 is CASSTQMIFNTEAFF. As DNA, the CDR3 is TGTGCCAGTAGTACCCAGATGATATTTAACACTGAAGCTTTCTTT.

This rearrangement joins TRBV18 to TRBJ2-1, with 7 bases identical to TRBD1. The CDR3 runs 16 residues. CDR1 is KGHSH and CDR2 is LQKENI in the germline V gene. Trimming took 0 bases from V and 7 from J; bases not matched to a gene: 9. This CDR3 reads CASSPPVTTRGNEQFF. In DNA form, the CDR3 reads TGTGCCAGCTCACCACCGGTGACAACCAGGGGGAATGAGCAGTTCTTC.

The V call is TRBV5-4, the J call TRBJ1-1, with 7 bases that match TRBD1. The trim removed 4 bases at V and 7 bases at J, leaving 4 bases unmatched. The CDR3 spans 12 residues. Germline V lookup: CDR1 SGHNT, CDR2 YYREEE (reference sequence). The CDR3 coding sequence is TGTGCCAGCAGCCTACGGGACAGTGAAGCTTTCTTT. Its protein product is CASSLRDSEAFF. The full variable domain, in which reference TRBV5-4 and TRBJ1-1 provide the parts outside the CDR3, is ETGVTQSPTHLIKTRGQQVTLRCSSQSGHNTVSWYQQALGQGPQFIFQYYREEENGRGNFPPRFSGLQFPNYSSELNVNALELDDSALYLCASSLRDSEAFFGQGTRLTVV.

The rearrangement links TRBV5-5 to TRBJ2-1; TRBD1 agrees at 7 bases. Germline V lookup: CDR1 SGHKS, CDR2 YYEKEE (reference sequence). CDR3 size: 17 residues. V trimming: 4 bases; J trimming: 4 bases; junction bases outside the gene matches: 14. The CDR3 here is CASSPSLTGMGYNEQFF. CDR3 in DNA: TGTGCCAGCAGCCCATCACTGACAGGGATGGGTTACAATGAGCAGTTCTTC.

V gene TRBV18 combines with J gene TRBJ2-1, with TRBD1 as a possible D gene (6 bases). V lost 4 bases and J lost 6, with 19 bases in between. The CDR3 has 16 residues. Looked up from germline, CDR1 is KGHSH and CDR2 is LQKENI. The chain's CDR3 is CASSHITGRMLNEQFF. The CDR3 DNA is TGTGCCAGCTCACACATCACAGGGCGTATGCTCAATGAGCAGTTCTTC.

V usage is TRBV6-5 and J usage is TRBJ2-7; 10 bases line up with TRBD2. Trimming at V came to 7 bases and at J to 1 base, leaving 4 bases not matched to a gene. The CDR3 sequence is 14 residues long. CDR1 is MNHEY, CDR2 SVGAGI, per germline. DNA for the CDR3: TGTGCCAGCAAAGCGGGGGGGGCTTCCTACGAGCAGTACTTC. Residues: CASKAGGASYEQYF.

This rearrangement joins TRBV12-5 to TRBJ1-2, with TRBD1 as a possible D gene (5 bases). The CDR3 totals 12 residues. CDR1 LGHNT and CDR2 FRNRAP come from the germline V gene. The ends were cut back, 5 bases at V and 8 bases at J, with 12 bases in the middle. CDR3 region: CASGARSGGYTF. Here the CDR3 DNA reads TGTGCTAGTGGTGCCAGATCAGGGGGCTACACCTTC.

V gene TRBV5-6 combines with J gene TRBJ2-7; TRBD2 is a possible D gene (6 bases). There are 14 residues in the CDR3. Deletions cut 1 base from V and 2 bases from J, with 10 bases between. Looked up from germline, CDR1 is SGHDT and CDR2 is YYEEEE. CDR3 DNA sequence: TGTGCCAGCAGCTTGAACGGGGGACCCTACGAGCAGTACTTC. Translation: CASSLNGGPYEQYF.

This clone has only one observation. The rearrangement joins TRBV6-2 or TRBV6-3 to TRBJ1-1; D unresolved. The germline V gene has CDR1 MNHEY and CDR2 SVGEGT. This CDR3 region has 14 residues. V lost 2 bases and J 0 bases, leaving 7 bases between the germline ends. The CDR3 DNA sequence: TGTGCCAGCAGTTACCCATTCGTGAACACTGAAGCTTTCTTT. It translates to CASSYPFVNTEAFF.

The chain uses TRBV20-1 and TRBJ2-7; D unresolved. The CDR3 has 11 residues. CDR1 and CDR2 from the germline V gene are DFQATT and SNEGSKA (reference sequence). The V gene lost 6 bases and the J gene lost 4 bases, with 10 bases spanning the gap. The CDR3, as DNA: TGCAGTGCCGAAGCGAATTACGAGCAGTACTTC. It translates to CSAEANYEQYF.

This clone showed up just a few times. The gene calls are TRBV4-3 and TRBJ2-7; D remains ambiguous. The CDR3 loop spans 13 amino acids. The germline gives CDR1 LGHNA, CDR2 YSLEER. V dropped 1 base and J dropped 3 bases, with 7 bases sitting between them. CDR3 region: CASSQGAYYEQYF. DNA for the CDR3: TGCGCCAGCAGCCAAGGGGCATACTACGAGCAGTACTTC.

This clone has a single count. J is TRBJ2-1 and V is TRBV7-9; D remains unclear. CDR3 length equals 14 residues. Trimming cost V 1 base and J 6 bases, with 10 bases left between them. Germline CDR1 and CDR2: SEHNR and FQNEAQ (reference sequence). The CDR3 sequence: CASSLEVQGNEQFF. The CDR3 nucleotides read TGTGCCAGCAGCTTAGAGGTCCAAGGCAATGAGCAGTTCTTC.

This sequence joins TRBV30 and TRBJ1-1; 7 nucleotides match TRBD1. The CDR3 is 13 amino acids. Germline-derived CDR1 and CDR2 are GTSNPN and SVGIG (reference sequence). With 8 bases clipped from V and 0 bases from J, the junction kept 6 bases outside the gene matches. This chain's CDR3 is CASRDRMNTEAFF. CDR3 coding DNA: TGTGCCAGCCGGGACAGAATGAACACTGAAGCTTTCTTT.

The V gene is TRBV6-5, the J gene TRBJ2-3; 11 bases are shared with TRBD2. J was trimmed by 3 bases and V by 6 bases; bases with no gene match: 5. The CDR3 is made up of 15 amino acids. Germline V gene lookup returns CDR1 MNHEY and CDR2 SVGAGI. The CDR3 reads CASSPLAGGTDTQYF. CDR3 DNA sequence: TGTGCCAGCAGCCCCTTAGCGGGGGGGACAGATACGCAGTATTTT.

This sequence joins TRBV18 and TRBJ1-2; a possible D gene is TRBD1 (5 bases). The CDR3 is 16 amino acids. The germline V gene encodes CDR1 KGHSH and CDR2 LQKENI. The V gene lost 3 bases and the J gene lost 2 bases, with 16 bases spanning the gap. This CDR3 is CASSPQSVDSNYGYTF. CDR3 coding DNA: TGTGCCAGCTCACCCCAGAGTGTAGACAGCAACTATGGCTACACCTTC.

The V gene is TRBV5-8, the J gene TRBJ2-1, with 9 bases identical to TRBD1. The V gene end was trimmed by 4 bases and the J gene end by 6 bases; junction bases not matched to a gene: 8. Germline values: CDR1 SGHTS, CDR2 YDEGEE. This CDR3 comprises 15 residues. This CDR3 is CASSRRGQGVNEQFF. The CDR3 nucleotides are TGTGCCAGCAGCCGGCGGGGACAGGGAGTCAATGAGCAGTTCTTC.

This clone was picked up a small number of times. The J gene is TRBJ1-1, the V gene TRBV6-2 or TRBV6-3, with a tentative D call TRBD1 (5 bases). Trimming removed 4 bases at V and 5 bases at J, with 11 bases between. The CDR3 loop spans 13 amino acids. In germline, CDR1 is MNHEY, CDR2 SVGEGT. CDR3 in amino acids: CASSSDKRTEAFF. CDR3 DNA sequence: TGTGCCAGCAGTTCGGACAAACGGACTGAAGCTTTCTTT.

This chain connects TRBV18 to TRBJ2-7; D remains ambiguous. The CDR3 spans 13 residues. Trimming shortened V by 2 bases and J by 1 base, and 6 bases separated the two germline ends. Per the germline V gene, CDR1 is KGHSH and CDR2 is LQKENI. The CDR3 loop is CASSPYTSYEQYF. CDR3 DNA sequence: TGTGCCAGCTCACCATACACTTCCTACGAGCAGTACTTC.

The V and J genes are TRBV10-3 and TRBJ2-1, with D maybe TRBD2 (6 bases). The CDR3 runs to 14 residues. V gave up 8 bases and J gave up 5 bases, with 16 bases separating them. Germline assignment: CDR1 ENHRY and CDR2 SYGVKD. The CDR3 sequence is CAIATSLGDNEQFF. The CDR3 region has the DNA TGTGCCATCGCGACTAGTTTAGGGGACAATGAGCAGTTCTTC.

This chain joins TRBV14 and TRBJ1-2; D gene unclear. The V end lost 3 bases, the J end lost 7 bases, and 15 bases lay between the germline ends. Germline V lookup: CDR1 SGHDN, CDR2 FVKESK. CDR3 length equals 14 residues. The CDR3 spells CASSQGAWALGYTF. The CDR3 coding sequence is TGTGCCAGCAGCCAGGGTGCTTGGGCCCTTGGCTACACCTTC.

The chain links TRBV10-2 to TRBJ2-7, with D tentatively TRBD1 or TRBD2 (5 bases each). CDR1 and CDR2 (germline): WSHSY, SAAADI. With 3 bases removed from V and 1 base from J, the gap between germline ends came to 10 bases. The CDR3 consists of 14 residues. CDR3 sequence reads: CASSEGTESYEQYF. CDR3 sequence (DNA): TGCGCCAGCAGTGAAGGGACCGAGTCCTACGAGCAGTACTTC.

This sequence joins TRBV23-1 and TRBJ1-5; D is unclear. TRBV23-1 is treated as an ORF (open reading frame) with a function not yet certain. Deletions cut 0 bases from V and 0 bases from J, with 9 bases between. The CDR3 is 16 amino acids. In DNA form, the CDR3 reads TGCGCCAGCAGTCAATCGATCAGGCGTAGCAATCAGCCCCAGCATTTT. Translated: CASSQSIRRSNQPQHF.

This clone was picked up a small number of times. The CDR3 region has the DNA TGTGCCAGCAGGACAGGGGAGGTAAGAGCTTTCTTT. This gives the protein CASRTGEVRAFF. V and J are TRBV6-5 and TRBJ1-1, with 8 bases lining up with TRBD1. V dropped 6 bases and J dropped 10; count of bases not matched to a gene: 7. The CDR3 loop spans 12 amino acids. Per germline, CDR1 MNHEY and CDR2 SVGAGI.

V gene TRBV19 combines with J gene TRBJ1-6, with 9 nucleotides matching TRBD1. The CDR3 is made up of 15 amino acids. Germline lookup yields CDR1 LNHDA and CDR2 SQIVND (reference sequence). V was pared by 6 bases and J by 7 bases, with 7 bases of the junction left unmatched. The CDR3 reads CASRSGDRDNSPLHF. Written as DNA, the CDR3 is TGTGCCAGTAGATCGGGGGACAGGGACAATTCACCCCTCCACTTT. Drawing the rest from reference TRBV19 and TRBJ1-6, the complete variable domain is DGGITQSPKYLFRKEGQNVTLSCEQNLNHDAMYWYRQDPGQGLRLIYYSQIVNDFQKGDIAEGYSVSREKKESFPLTVTSAQKNPTAFYLCASRSGDRDNSPLHFGNGTRLTVT.

The V and J genes are TRBV30 and TRBJ1-2; a possible D gene is TRBD1 (5 bases). Germline lookup yields CDR1 GTSNPN and CDR2 SVGIG (reference sequence). CDR3 length: 13 amino acids. Trimming took 4 bases from V and 8 from J, leaving 17 bases between them. CDR3 in amino acids: CAWMRDLSRGYTF. The CDR3 DNA is TGTGCCTGGATGCGGGACCTGTCGAGGGGCTACACCTTC.

DNA of the CDR3: TGTGCCAGCAGCGAACGGGGGACACAGCATGAAAAACTGTTTTTT. This sequence encodes CASSERGTQHEKLFF. The chain recombines TRBV9 with TRBJ1-4; D is perhaps TRBD1 (6 bases). V lost 3 bases and J lost 6, with 15 bases in between. The CDR3 consists of 15 residues. Germline CDR1 and CDR2: SGDLS and YYNGEE.